The sequence of this T cell receptor (beta chain) was determined in a study of T-cell reconstitution after alpha-beta-depleted transplantation in children. Trimming removed 1 base from V and 5 bases from J, with 19 bases in between. The CDR3 is 17 residues long. CDR1 is SGHRS, CDR2 YFSETQ, per germline. A library of TCRbeta sequences, prepared with unique molecular identifiers, was generated. TCRdb fed the PCR reads into MiXCR, producing one record per CDR3 protein. The sample has 90,000 to 100,000 distinct CDR3 sequences; around 22% are singletons. Study-level results: Reportedly, alpha-beta T cells present about two months post-transplant originated from several hundred expanded clones of graft origin. At one year after transplant, newly produced T cells mostly accounted for T-cell counts and diversity.

Remarks on this clonotype: Its antigen is not identified.

This clonotype was obtained from a boy younger than 10 with acute lymphoblastic leukemia, due to receive a stem cell transplant. The rearrangement uses TRBV5-1 and TRBJ2-1; D may correspond to TRBD1 or TRBD2 (6 bases each). Sequencing used PBMCs, obtained before TCRalphabeta/CD19-depleted stem cell transplant. CDR3 sequence reads: CASSLLKGGIGDNEQFF. DNA for the CDR3: TGCGCCAGCAGCTTGTTGAAGGGGGGAATAGGGGACAATGAGCAGTTCTTC.